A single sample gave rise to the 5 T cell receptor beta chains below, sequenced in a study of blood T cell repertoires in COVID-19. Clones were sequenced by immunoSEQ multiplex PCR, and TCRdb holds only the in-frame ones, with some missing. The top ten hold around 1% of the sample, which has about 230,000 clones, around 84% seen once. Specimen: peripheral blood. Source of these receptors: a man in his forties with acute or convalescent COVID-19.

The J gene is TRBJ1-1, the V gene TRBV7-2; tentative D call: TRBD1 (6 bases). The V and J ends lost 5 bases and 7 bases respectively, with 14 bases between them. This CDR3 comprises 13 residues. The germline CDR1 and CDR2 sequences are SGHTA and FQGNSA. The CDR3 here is CASSLNRAIEAFF. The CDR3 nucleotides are TGTGCCAGCAGCCTAAACAGGGCAATTGAAGCTTTCTTT.

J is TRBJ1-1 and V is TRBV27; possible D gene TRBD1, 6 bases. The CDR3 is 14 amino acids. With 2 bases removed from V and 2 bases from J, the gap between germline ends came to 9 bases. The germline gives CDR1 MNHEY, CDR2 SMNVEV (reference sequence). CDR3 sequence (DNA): TGTGCCAGCAGTTTACCAGGGACAAACACTGAAGCTTTCTTT. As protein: CASSLPGTNTEAFF.

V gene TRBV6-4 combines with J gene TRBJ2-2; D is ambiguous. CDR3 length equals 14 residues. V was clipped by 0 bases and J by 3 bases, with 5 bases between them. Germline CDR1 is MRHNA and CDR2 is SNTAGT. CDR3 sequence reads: CASSDSPDTGELFF. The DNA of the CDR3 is TGTGCCAGCAGTGACTCGCCAGACACCGGGGAGCTGTTTTTT.

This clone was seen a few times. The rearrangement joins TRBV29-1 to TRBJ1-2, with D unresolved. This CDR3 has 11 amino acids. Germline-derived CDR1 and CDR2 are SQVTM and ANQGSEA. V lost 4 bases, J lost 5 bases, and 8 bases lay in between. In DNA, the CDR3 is TGCAGCGTTGTCCTAAATTATGGCTACACCTTC. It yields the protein CSVVLNYGYTF.

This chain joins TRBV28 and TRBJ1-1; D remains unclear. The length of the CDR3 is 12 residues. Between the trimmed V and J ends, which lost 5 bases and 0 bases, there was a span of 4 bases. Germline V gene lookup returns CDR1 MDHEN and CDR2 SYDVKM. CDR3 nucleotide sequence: TGTGCCAGCAGTGACATGAACACTGAAGCTTTCTTT. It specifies CASSDMNTEAFF.